This entry is about one T cell receptor (beta chain). This sequence may be a read error, since a much larger clone differs from it by one base. This CDR3 has 16 residues. Germline V CDR1 and CDR2: LGHDT, YNNKEL (reference sequence). The data were taken from a study of T-cell memory formation after mild COVID-19. MiXCR, applied by TCRdb to the 5' RACE reads, yields one record per CDR3 protein. The sample has 350,000 to 500,000 distinct CDR3 sequences; approximately 18% are singletons. Sequencing was performed on PBMCs or a T cell subset sorted from them (not recorded which). J is TRBJ1-1 and V is TRBV3-1; no firm D call. This sequence originates from a man aged 18 to 29 who had mild COVID-19 (a few samples of this study predate the infection). Cell type and time point are not known. The CDR3 region is CASSQDGYNMNTEDFF. Here the CDR3 DNA reads TGTGCCAGCAGCCAAGATGGATACAACATGAACACTGAAGATTTCTTT.